Following are 25 T cell receptor beta chains from one sample sequenced in a study of shared clonotypes between healthy human individuals. Positive CCR7 selection of CD45RO-negative cells yielded the naive CD8 cells, and terminally differentiated effector memory CD45RA+ cells were excluded. Clones were read by immunoSEQ multiplex PCR, and TCRdb kept only the in-frame ones, dropping some. Found here are 2 million or so clones, just under 95% of them singletons; the top ten hold 1% to 1.3%. Material for sequencing was naive CD8+ T cells sorted from blood. The receptors derive from a man between 18 and 35 years old in good health.

The V and J genes are TRBV4-3 and TRBJ2-3, with D tentatively TRBD2 (6 bases). V lost 1 base to trimming and J lost 5 bases, with 10 bases between them. Germline CDR1 reads LGHNA; CDR2 reads YSLEER. This CDR3 contains 14 residues. The CDR3 DNA reads as TGCGCCAGCAGCCAAGCGGGAGAGGTAGATACGCAGTATTTT. Its translation: CASSQAGEVDTQYF.

A note on this clone: Other DNA variants within this sample encode the same CDR3. The CDR3 loop is CASSIRDRNQPQHF. CDR3 in DNA: TGTGCCAGTAGTATTAGGGACAGGAATCAGCCCCAGCATTTT. The V call is TRBV19, the J call TRBJ1-5; TRBD1 agrees at 8 bases. V trimming: 3 bases; J trimming: 4 bases; junction bases outside the gene matches: 2. The CDR3 is 14 residues long. The V gene's germline CDR1 is LNHDA and CDR2 SQIVND (reference sequence).

In nucleotides, the CDR3 is TGTGCCAGCAGCCCCGCTTTGTCGAACACTGAAGCTTTCTTT. It codes for CASSPALSNTEAFF. The chain combines TRBV7-8 with TRBJ1-1; D not resolved. The CDR3 has 14 residues. V lost 5 bases and J 1 base, leaving 11 bases between the germline ends. Germline CDR1 SGHVS, CDR2 FQNEAQ.

The chain combines TRBV5-1 with TRBJ2-7; D possibly uses TRBD1 or TRBD2 (5 bases each). Germline CDR1 and CDR2: SGHRS and YFSETQ. V lost 0 bases and J 0 bases, leaving 10 bases between the germline ends. The CDR3 spans 15 residues. As DNA, the CDR3 is TGCGCCAGCAGCTTGGCCTGGGGACCCTCCTACGAGCAGTACTTC. Protein sequence: CASSLAWGPSYEQYF.

The rearrangement joins TRBV27 to TRBJ2-1; a possible D gene is TRBD2 (5 bases). The V gene's germline CDR1 is MNHEY and CDR2 SMNVEV (reference sequence). The V gene lost 5 bases and the J gene lost 1 base, with 12 bases spanning the gap. There are 15 residues in the CDR3. The DNA for the CDR3 is TGTGCCAGCAGTGTCAGCGGTCCGTCCTACAATGAGCAGTTCTTC. As protein: CASSVSGPSYNEQFF.

The chain has TRBV5-1 and TRBJ1-2, with TRBD1 matching over 8 bases. With 6 bases clipped from V and 12 bases from J, the junction kept 13 bases outside the gene matches. Germline CDR1 is SGHRS and CDR2 is YFSETQ. The CDR3 spans 13 residues. The CDR3 protein is CASNPLTGEKHTF. For the CDR3, the DNA is TGCGCCAGCAACCCTTTGACAGGGGAAAAGCACACCTTC.

In its sample, this clone was seen once. This chain links TRBV10-1 with TRBJ2-7; TRBD1 or TRBD2 may be the D gene (5 bases each). Trimming took off 4 bases at V and 6 bases at J, with 13 bases between the two ends. This CDR3 contains 13 residues. Per germline, CDR1 WNHNN and CDR2 SYGVQD (reference sequence). This CDR3 is CASSGGIGGEQYF. The DNA of the CDR3 is TGCGCCAGCAGTGGGGGGATAGGTGGCGAGCAGTACTTC.

The chain uses TRBV9 and TRBJ2-1, with unresolved D. Trimming pared 3 bases from V and 3 bases from J, leaving 7 bases between. This CDR3 contains 13 residues. CDR1 is SGDLS and CDR2 is YYNGEE in the germline V gene. CDR3 DNA: TGTGCCAGCAGCGCGAATCGCTACAATGAGCAGTTCTTC. As protein: CASSANRYNEQFF. Using reference TRBV9 and TRBJ2-1 for the parts outside the CDR3, the full variable domain is DSGVTQTPKHLITATGQRVTLRCSPRSGDLSVYWYQQSLDQGLQFLIQYYNGEERAKGNILERFSAQQFPDLHSELNLSSLELGDSALYFCASSANRYNEQFFGPGTRLTVL.

The CDR3 region is CASSIGQALYEQYF. The DNA for the CDR3 is TGTGCCAGCAGCATTGGACAGGCCCTCTACGAGCAGTACTTC. The chain couples TRBV7-2 to TRBJ2-7, with TRBD1 matching 7 bases. J was trimmed by 3 bases and V by 5 bases; bases with no gene match: 7. Germline CDR1 is SGHTA and CDR2 is FQGNSA. The CDR3 covers 14 residues.

A word on this clone: Other DNA sequences within the sample encode an identical CDR3. The rearrangement links TRBV6-5 to TRBJ1-4; the D is unclear. The CDR3 runs to 14 residues. Trimming removed 2 bases from V and 0 bases from J, with 4 bases in between. The germline gives CDR1 MNHEY, CDR2 SVGAGI. CDR3 region: CASSYGATNEKLFF. In DNA form, the CDR3 reads TGTGCCAGCAGTTACGGGGCAACTAATGAAAAACTGTTTTTT.

This sequence joins TRBV6-5 and TRBJ2-3, with 8 bases lining up with TRBD2. The V and J ends lost 4 bases and 0 bases, in that order; junction bases with no gene match: 3. Germline CDR1 MNHEY, CDR2 SVGAGI. This CDR3 region has 15 residues. The CDR3 nucleotides read TGTGCCAGCAGTTTACTAGCGGAAAGCACAGATACGCAGTATTTT. It is translated as CASSLLAESTDTQYF.

The V and J genes are TRBV9 and TRBJ1-4, with D possibly being TRBD1 (5 bases). Germline lookup yields CDR1 SGDLS and CDR2 YYNGEE. This CDR3 has 15 amino acids. Trimming removed 4 bases from V and 5 bases from J, with 15 bases in between. CDR3 in DNA: TGTGCCAGCAGCCCATGGACTGGGGCGAATGAAAAACTGTTTTTT. It translates to CASSPWTGANEKLFF.

This rearrangement joins TRBV7-6 to TRBJ1-4; tentative D call: TRBD1 (5 bases). CDR3 length: 14 amino acids. Between the trimmed V and J ends, which lost 5 bases and 7 bases, there was a span of 14 bases. In germline, CDR1 is SGHVS, CDR2 FNYEAQ. CDR3 amino acids: CASSQYGGGEKLFF. CDR3 nucleotide sequence: TGTGCCAGCAGCCAATACGGGGGGGGTGAAAAACTGTTTTTT.

CDR3 in DNA: TGTGCCAGCAGCCAAGTAGCGGGAGACTACAATGAGCAGTTCTTC. Translation gives CASSQVAGDYNEQFF. This chain connects TRBV14 to TRBJ2-1, with 9 bases fitting TRBD2. The ends lost 1 base at V and 3 bases at J; junction bases unmatched: 1. This CDR3 has 15 residues. Germline CDR1 reads SGHDN; CDR2 reads FVKESK. Drawing the rest from reference TRBV14 and TRBJ2-1, the complete variable domain is EAGVTQFPSHSVIEKGQTVTLRCDPISGHDNLYWYRRVMGKEIKFLLHFVKESKQDESGMPNNRFLAERTGGTYSTLKVQPAELEDSGVYFCASSQVAGDYNEQFFGPGTRLTVL.

Regarding this clone: Other DNA variants within this sample encode the same CDR3. V is TRBV27 and J is TRBJ2-7, with 8 bases fitting TRBD1. The CDR3 length is 14 residues. The V segment lost 5 bases and the J segment 5 bases; nucleotides outside the gene matches: 8. The germline CDR1 and CDR2 sequences are MNHEY and SMNVEV (reference sequence). The CDR3 DNA sequence: TGTGCCAGCAGTCCAAGGACAGGGATCCACGAGCAGTACTTC. Translation gives CASSPRTGIHEQYF.

This clone appeared once. The rearrangement uses TRBV4-3 and TRBJ2-1, with TRBD2 identical over 9 bases. V shed 4 bases, J shed 7 bases, and the junction held 5 bases outside the gene matches. CDR3 length equals 14 residues. Germline V lookup: CDR1 LGHNA, CDR2 YSLEER. The CDR3 spells CASSRALAGNEQFF. In nucleotides, the CDR3 is TGCGCCAGCAGCCGAGCCCTAGCGGGGAATGAGCAGTTCTTC.

Regarding this clone: A read error may produce the germline difference seen at one junction end. The chain carries TRBV4-3 and TRBJ2-7, with 7 bases lining up with TRBD2. Germline V gene lookup returns CDR1 LGHNA and CDR2 YSLEER. The CDR3 loop spans 14 amino acids. The CDR3 loop is CASSQDKWIGTTSF. In nucleotides, the CDR3 is TGCGCCAGCAGCCAAGATAAGTGGATCGGGACTACCTCATTC.

The chain carries TRBV6-5 and TRBJ2-7; tentative D call: TRBD2 (5 bases). Germline CDR1 MNHEY, CDR2 SVGAGI. The V end lost 10 bases, the J end lost 0 bases, and 10 bases lay between the germline ends. The length of the CDR3 is 12 residues. The CDR3 sequence: CATHGLSYEQYF. As DNA, the CDR3 is TGTGCCACCCACGGACTCTCCTACGAGCAGTACTTC.

J is TRBJ2-1 and V is TRBV14; D ambiguous. CDR1 and CDR2 (germline): SGHDN, FVKESK. Trimming took 4 bases from V and 3 from J, leaving 7 bases between them. This CDR3 has 13 residues. This CDR3 reads CASSLYNYNEQFF. Here the CDR3 DNA reads TGTGCCAGCAGCCTCTACAACTACAATGAGCAGTTCTTC.

This clone has only one observation. The chain joins TRBV7-9 to TRBJ2-5, with 9 bases that match TRBD1. Germline CDR1 SEHNR, CDR2 FQNEAQ (reference sequence). There are 17 residues in the CDR3. Trimming removed 4 bases from V and 0 bases from J; junction bases left unmatched: 9. This CDR3 reads CASSSTEWTGDQETQYF. The CDR3 nucleotides are TGTGCCAGCAGCTCCACGGAATGGACAGGGGACCAAGAGACCCAGTACTTC.

This chain uses TRBV27 with TRBJ2-7; 10 bases align to TRBD2. Unmatched junction bases numbered 7, after V lost 2 bases and J lost 6 bases. Germline V lookup: CDR1 MNHEY, CDR2 SMNVEV (reference sequence). The CDR3 covers 15 residues. CDR3 bases: TGTGCCAGCAGTTTAGAGGAGGGACTAGCGAGCGAGCAGTACTTC. The encoded protein is CASSLEEGLASEQYF.

This sequence joins TRBV5-1 and TRBJ1-1; D possibly corresponds to TRBD1 (5 bases). Trimming left V 0 bases short and J 4 bases short, with 13 bases between. Per germline, CDR1 SGHRS and CDR2 YFSETQ. CDR3 length equals 15 residues. CDR3 DNA sequence: TGCGCCAGCAGCTTGGAAGGGGAGTGGGGCACTGAAGCTTTCTTT. It translates to CASSLEGEWGTEAFF.

The chain uses TRBV5-6 and TRBJ2-3; D is unresolved. The CDR3 covers 15 residues. CDR1 and CDR2 (germline): SGHDT, YYEEEE. The V end lost 1 base, the J end lost 0 bases, and 9 bases lay between the germline ends. For the CDR3, the DNA is TGTGCCAGCAGCTTGTCAGGCAGTAGCACAGATACGCAGTATTTT. Amino acid sequence: CASSLSGSSTDTQYF.

The chain uses TRBV4-1 and TRBJ2-5, with a tentative D call TRBD2 (5 bases). The assigned J gene may be wrong: the sequence end matches TRBJ2-7 better. This CDR3 contains 15 residues. Germline CDR1 MGHRA, CDR2 YSYEKL. The CDR3 region is CASSLQRRHFYEQYF. The CDR3 DNA is TGCGCCAGCAGCCTCCAGCGGCGACATTTCTACGAGCAGTACTTC.

Points on this clone: The junction does not match germline at one end; this may be a read error. J is TRBJ1-1 and V is TRBV4-1; D unclear. The germline V gene encodes CDR1 MGHRA and CDR2 YSYEKL. The CDR3 length is 16 residues. The CDR3 sequence: CASSEDFRTMNTEAFF. CDR3 in DNA: TGCGCCAGCAGCGAAGATTTTCGGACTATGAACACTGAAGCTTTCTTT.